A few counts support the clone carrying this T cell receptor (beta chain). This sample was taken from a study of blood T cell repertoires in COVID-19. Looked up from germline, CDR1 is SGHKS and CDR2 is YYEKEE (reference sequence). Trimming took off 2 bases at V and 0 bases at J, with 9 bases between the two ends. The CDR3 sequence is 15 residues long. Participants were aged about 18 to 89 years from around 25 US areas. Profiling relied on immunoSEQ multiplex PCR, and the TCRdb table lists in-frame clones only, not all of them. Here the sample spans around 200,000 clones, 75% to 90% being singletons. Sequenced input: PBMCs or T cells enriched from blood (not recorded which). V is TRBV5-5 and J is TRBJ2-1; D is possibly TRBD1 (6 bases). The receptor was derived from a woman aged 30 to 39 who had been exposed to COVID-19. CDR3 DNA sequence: TGTGCCAGCAGCTTCCGGGACAACTCCTACAATGAGCAGTTCTTC. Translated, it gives CASSFRDNSYNEQFF.